This TCR beta chain appears in the sequencing data of a study of blood T cell repertoires in COVID-19. Background on the study: COVID-19 samples from acute and convalescent phases originated in the United States, Italy and Spain. Nucleic acid was either cDNA or gDNA, and it came from T cells, B-cell-depleted T cells, or PBMCs.

In the authors' methods: Using reference gene primer amplification, nucleated cell counts were estimated. Profiled with immunoSEQ multiplex PCR; TCRdb holds only in-frame clones, not every one. From that table come the V and J calls and clone size; the DNA was used to work out D and trimming. The table includes roughly 140,000 clones, approximately 90% detected once. Germline loops: CDR1 SGHRS, CDR2 YFSETQ. The CDR3 is 16 amino acids. Trimming pared 4 bases from V and 1 base from J, leaving 15 bases between. The source of this sequence is a woman of 80 years or more with acute or convalescent COVID-19. Sample: peripheral blood. The rearrangement joins TRBV5-1 to TRBJ1-3; tentative D call: TRBD1 (5 bases). The CDR3 protein is CASSPQGGRSGNTIYF. The CDR3 DNA reads TGCGCCAGCAGCCCGCAGGGCGGGAGGTCTGGAAACACCATATATTTT.